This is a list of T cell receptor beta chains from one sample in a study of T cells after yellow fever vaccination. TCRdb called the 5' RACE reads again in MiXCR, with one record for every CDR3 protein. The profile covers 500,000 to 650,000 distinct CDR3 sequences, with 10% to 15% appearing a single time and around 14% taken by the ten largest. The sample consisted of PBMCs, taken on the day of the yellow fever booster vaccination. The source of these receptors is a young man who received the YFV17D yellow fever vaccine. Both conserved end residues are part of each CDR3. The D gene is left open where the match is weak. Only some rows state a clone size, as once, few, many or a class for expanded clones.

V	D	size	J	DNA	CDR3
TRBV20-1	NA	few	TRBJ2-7	TGCAGTGCTAGAGCATCATTAGGGGTTGGCTCCTACGAGCAGTACTTC	CSARASLGVGSYEQYF
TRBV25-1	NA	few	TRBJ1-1	TGTGCCAGCAGCGCGATAACAGGGTACACTGAAGCTTTCTTT	CASSAITGYTEAFF
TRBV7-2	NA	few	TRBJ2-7	TGTGCCAGCAGCTTAGCCTCGCGGTACGAGCAGTACTTC	CASSLASRYEQYF
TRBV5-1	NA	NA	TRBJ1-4	TGCGCCAGCAGCTACGATGGCGCCCCTAATGAAAAACTGTTTTTT	CASSYDGAPNEKLFF
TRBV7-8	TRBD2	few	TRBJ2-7	TGTGCCAGCAGTCCTAGAAACGGGGGGGAGCAGTACTTC	CASSPRNGGEQYF
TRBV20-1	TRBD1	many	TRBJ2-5	TGCAGTGCTACCGGACAGGGGGATATAGAGACCCAGTACTTC	CSATGQGDIETQYF
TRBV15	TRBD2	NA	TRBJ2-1	TGTGCCACCAGCAGAGAGGCTAGAAGTAGCGGGAGGGGTTACAATGAGCAGTTCTTC	CATSREARSSGRGYNEQFF
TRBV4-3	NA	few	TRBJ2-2	TGCGCCAGCAGCCAAGCCCGGCGCGGGGAGCTGTTTTTT	CASSQARRGELFF
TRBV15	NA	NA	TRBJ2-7	TGTGCCACCAGCAGATTGTCAAATGGGGCCTACGAGCAGTACTTC	CATSRLSNGAYEQYF
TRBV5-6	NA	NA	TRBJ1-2	TGTGCCAGCAGCCTCGGGTTGCTCTGCTACACCTTC	CASSLGLLCYTF
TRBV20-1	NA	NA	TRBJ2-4	TGCAGTGCTAGTACTAGGGCCAAAAACATTCAGTACTTC	CSASTRAKNIQYF
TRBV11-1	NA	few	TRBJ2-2	TGTGCCAGCAGCGCTCCCAGGGGCCGGGACACAAACACCGGGGAGCTGTTTTTT	CASSAPRGRDTNTGELFF
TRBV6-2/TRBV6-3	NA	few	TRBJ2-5	TGTGCCAGCAGTTACTCATCAGGGCGTCGGACCCAGTACTTC	CASSYSSGRRTQYF
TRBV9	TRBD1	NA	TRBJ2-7	TGTGCCAGCAGCGCTACCGGGACAGGGTCCTACGAGCAGTACTTC	CASSATGTGSYEQYF
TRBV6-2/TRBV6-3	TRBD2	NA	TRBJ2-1	TGTGCCAGCAGTTACTCCGAGACGGGGCGGGAGAGCTCCTACAATGAGCAGTTCTTC	CASSYSETGRESSYNEQFF
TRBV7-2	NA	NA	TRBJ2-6	TGTGCCAGCAGCCCGCCGGGGGCGAGGACAGGAGTCAACGTCCTGACTTTC	CASSPPGARTGVNVLTF
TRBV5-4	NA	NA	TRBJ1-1	TGTGCCAGCAGCTTGGCCGCTGGGACGAACACTGAAGCTTTCTTT	CASSLAAGTNTEAFF
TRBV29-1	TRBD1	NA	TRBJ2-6	TGCAGCGTTGAGTTTAGGGACAGGAAGAAATCTGGGGCCAACGTCCTGACTTTC	CSVEFRDRKKSGANVLTF
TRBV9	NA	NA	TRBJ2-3	TGTGCCAGCAGCGTGGGCGGGATGGCGTCGGAAGATACGCAGTATTTT	CASSVGGMASEDTQYF
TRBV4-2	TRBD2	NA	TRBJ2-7	TGTGCCAGCAGCCGCCGGGACTACCACTCCTACGAGCAGTACTTC	CASSRRDYHSYEQYF
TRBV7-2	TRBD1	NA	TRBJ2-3	TGTGCCAGCAGCCCCCGGGACAGGGGGCTTCTAACGCAGTATTTT	CASSPRDRGLLTQYF
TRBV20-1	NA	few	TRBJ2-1	TGCAGTGCCCTACTCAATGAGCAGTTCTTC	CSALLNEQFF
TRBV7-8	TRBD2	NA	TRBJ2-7	TGTGCCAGCAGCCGACGTTCTAGCGGGAGGGCCTTGGTCCCCGAGCAGTACTTC	CASSRRSSGRALVPEQYF
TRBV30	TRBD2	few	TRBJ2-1	TGTGCCTGGAGGTCCCCTTCGGCAGTACTAGCGGGAGTAAACGACGAGCAGTTCTTC	CAWRSPSAVLAGVNDEQFF
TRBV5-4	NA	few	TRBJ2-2	TGTGCCAGCAGCTTGTATCGGGAGAACGCCGGGGAGCTGTTTTTT	CASSLYRENAGELFF
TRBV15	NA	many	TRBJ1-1	TGTGCCACCAGCAGACCTGGGGGGGAAAGGGCGAGGGAAGCTTTCTTT	CATSRPGGERAREAFF
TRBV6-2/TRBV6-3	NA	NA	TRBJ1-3	TGTGCCAGCAGTTACGCCCGGGCCACTGGAAACACCATATATTTT	CASSYARATGNTIYF
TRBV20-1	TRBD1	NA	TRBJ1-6	TGCAGTGCTAAGACAGGGCTAGGGTCACCCCTCCACTTT	CSAKTGLGSPLHF
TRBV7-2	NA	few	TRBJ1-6	TGTGCCAGCAGCTTAGTTCTGGGGCAGAGTTCACCCCTCCACTTT	CASSLVLGQSSPLHF
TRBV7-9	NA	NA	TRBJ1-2	TGTGCCAGCAGCTTAGGGGGGGCGCCAGAAGGCTACACCTTC	CASSLGGAPEGYTF
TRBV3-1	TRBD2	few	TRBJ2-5	TGTGCCAGCAGCCAACTAGCGGTCCAAGAGACCCAGTACTTC	CASSQLAVQETQYF
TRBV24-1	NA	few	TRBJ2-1	TGTGCCACCAGTGACCCGTTGGGGGGCCCGACTCGGAATGAGCAGTTCTTC	CATSDPLGGPTRNEQFF
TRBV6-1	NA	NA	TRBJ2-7	TGTGCCAGCAGACGCGGTTCAGGCTACGAGCAGTACTTC	CASRRGSGYEQYF
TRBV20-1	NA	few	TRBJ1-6	TGCAGTGCTAGGGATCGGACAGCAAGATCACCCCTCCACTTT	CSARDRTARSPLHF
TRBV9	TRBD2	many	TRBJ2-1	TGTGCCAGCAGCGTATACGGCGGGAGGGTCAATGAGCAGTTCTTC	CASSVYGGRVNEQFF
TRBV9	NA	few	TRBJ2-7	TGTGCCAGCAGCGCAACCCCCGCCCTCGGCCATTGGCAGTACTTC	CASSATPALGHWQYF
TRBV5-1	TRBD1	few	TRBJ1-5	TGCGCCAGCAGCGAGGGACAGGGGGCTGAGAATCAGCCCCAGCATTTT	CASSEGQGAENQPQHF
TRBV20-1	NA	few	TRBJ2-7	TGCAGTGCTAGAGGATATGGTAGTAATGCCTACGAGCAGTACTTC	CSARGYGSNAYEQYF
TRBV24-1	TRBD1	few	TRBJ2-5	TGTGCCACCAGTGATCAGGTCCCGTACCGGTTGGGACAGCTGAAAGAGACCCAGTACTTC	CATSDQVPYRLGQLKETQYF
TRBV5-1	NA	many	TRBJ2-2	TGCGCCAGCAGCTTGGCAGGGTTACACACCGGGGAGCTGTTTTTT	CASSLAGLHTGELFF
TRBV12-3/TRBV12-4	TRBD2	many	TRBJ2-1	TGTGCCAGCAGCCAACTAGCGGGAGGTAATGAGCAGTTCTTC	CASSQLAGGNEQFF
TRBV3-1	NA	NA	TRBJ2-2	TGTGCCTGCAGCCAAGGGTTGCTGGGGATAGATAACACCGGGGAGCTGTTTTTT	CACSQGLLGIDNTGELFF
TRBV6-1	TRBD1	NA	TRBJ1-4	TGTGCCAGCAAGGGGGCTGCTAATGAAAAACTGTTTTTT	CASKGAANEKLFF
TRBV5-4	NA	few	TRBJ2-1	TGTGCCAGCAGCGTCATACGCTCCTACAATGAGCAGTTCTTC	CASSVIRSYNEQFF
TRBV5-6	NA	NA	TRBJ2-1	TGTGCCAGCAGCACGAATGGGGTATGGTTCTTC	CASSTNGVWFF
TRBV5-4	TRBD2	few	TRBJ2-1	TGTGCCAGCACCTTTGGTGGGAGGGCCGGATTTGAGCAGTTCTTC	CASTFGGRAGFEQFF
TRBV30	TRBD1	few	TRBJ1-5	TGTGCCTGGAGTGGGCAGGGACAGCGCAATCAGCCCCAGCATTTT	CAWSGQGQRNQPQHF
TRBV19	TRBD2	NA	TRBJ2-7	TGTGCCAGTAGTATAGCCGGGAGGGCCGGCTACGAGCAGTACTTC	CASSIAGRAGYEQYF
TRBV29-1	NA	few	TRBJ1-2	TGCAGCGTTGAAAAGGGATTCTATGGCTACACCTTC	CSVEKGFYGYTF
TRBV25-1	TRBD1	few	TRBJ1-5	TGTGCCAGCAGCAGGGGGCTTGGGCAGCCCCAGCATTTT	CASSRGLGQPQHF
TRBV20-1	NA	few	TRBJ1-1	TGCAGTGCTCGGTACGGAGGGAAAACTGAAGCTTTCTTT	CSARYGGKTEAFF
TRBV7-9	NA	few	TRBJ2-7	TGTGCCAGCAGCTTAGAAGGCAGGGGGGGCTACGAGCAGTACTTC	CASSLEGRGGYEQYF
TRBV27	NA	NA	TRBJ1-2	TGTGCCAGCAGTTCGCCCGGGGATCGCTACACCTTC	CASSSPGDRYTF
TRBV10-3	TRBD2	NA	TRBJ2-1	TGTGCCATCAGTCCAGCGGGAGGTTATGAGCAGTTCTTC	CAISPAGGYEQFF
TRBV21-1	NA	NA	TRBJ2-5	TGTGCCAGCAGCAAGGTGCCAGCGCTACAAGAGACCCAGTACTTC	CASSKVPALQETQYF
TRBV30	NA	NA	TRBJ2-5	TGTGCCTGGAGTGTCGGGGGACGGGAGACCCAGTACTTC	CAWSVGGRETQYF
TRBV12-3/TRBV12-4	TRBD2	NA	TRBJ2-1	TGTGCCAGCAGCTCTAAGGGACTAGCGGGAGGACCGCAGTTCTTC	CASSSKGLAGGPQFF